The clone carrying this TCR beta chain was observed many times. As yet, its antigen is unknown. Looked up from germline, CDR1 is SGHRS and CDR2 is YFSETQ. V lost 4 bases, J lost 3 bases, and 17 bases lay in between. The CDR3 spans 15 residues. Molecular barcoded adaptors covering alpha/delta and beta/gamma chains were used on about 390 ng RNA. In TCRdb, the reads were re-called with MiXCR into one record per CDR3 protein. The table records 93,000 or so distinct CDR3 sequences, about 22% of them present only once. The data belong to a study of read filtering for tumor transcriptome and immune sequencing. Study context: By R-ISS, stages I, II and III held around 8, 16 and 7 patients. Per sample, TCR-region reads ranged about 4 to 11 million by IR-seq, about 85 to 1,400 by RNA-seq.

Study outcomes and limitations: This fraction held mixed bone marrow immune cells after CD138-negative sorting. Around 80% of IR-seq clonotypes had a single read, yet these held 3% to 4% of reads.

Sequencing input: a population of CD138-negative cells sorted from bone marrow. This receptor was taken from a donor aged 40 or older with multiple myeloma. The chain couples TRBV5-1 to TRBJ2-7, with D maybe TRBD1 (6 bases). CDR3 nucleotides: TGCGCCAGCAGCACTGGGGTCGGACAGTACTACGAGCAGTACTTC. Residues: CASSTGVGQYYEQYF.